One sample yielded the 31 T cell receptor beta chains listed below, sequenced in a study of neurological immune-mediated disorders. TCRdb re-called the 5' RACE reads with MiXCR, one entry per CDR3 protein. This sample has some 22,000 distinct CDR3 sequences, with approximately 15% found just once. Input material: CD8+ T cells from blood. The receptors were gathered from a woman under 30 with multiple sclerosis.

This clonotype was seen at least ten times. The V and J genes are TRBV9 and TRBJ2-7, with 9 positions matching TRBD1. With 4 bases clipped from V and 3 bases from J, the junction kept 2 bases outside the gene matches. The germline gives CDR1 SGDLS, CDR2 YYNGEE. The CDR3 has 13 residues. CDR3: CASSPDRGYEQYF. CDR3 bases: TGTGCCAGCAGCCCGGACAGGGGCTACGAGCAGTACTTC.

The chain combines TRBV6-1 with TRBJ1-2, with TRBD1 identical over 7 bases. Germline loops: CDR1 MNHNS, CDR2 SASEGT. With 2 bases clipped from V and 0 bases from J, the junction kept 3 bases outside the gene matches. This CDR3 region has 15 residues. The CDR3 nucleotides are TGTGCCAGCAGTGAATTTCAGGGGGCTAACTATGGCTACACCTTC. Translation: CASSEFQGANYGYTF.

The CDR3 spells CASSLGQERSQPQHF. Here the CDR3 DNA reads TGCGCCAGCAGCTTGGGACAGGAAAGAAGTCAGCCCCAGCATTTT. The J gene is TRBJ1-5, the V gene TRBV5-1, with D tentatively TRBD1 (6 bases). Germline V CDR1 and CDR2: SGHRS, YFSETQ. The V end was cut by 0 bases, the J end by 6 bases, with 13 bases between. This CDR3 has 15 amino acids.

By sample share, this clonotype is medium-sized. This chain joins TRBV12-3 or TRBV12-4 and TRBJ2-3; D is ambiguous. This CDR3 contains 12 residues. Trimming pared 6 bases from V and 2 bases from J, leaving 6 bases between. CDR3 bases: TGTGCCAGCAGCTATGACACAGATACGCAGTATTTT. Its translation: CASSYDTDTQYF.

This clonotype was seen at least ten times. The chain uses TRBV9 and TRBJ2-1; D is ambiguous. There are 12 residues in the CDR3. CDR1 and CDR2 (germline): SGDLS, YYNGEE. V dropped 2 bases and J dropped 5 bases, with 5 bases sitting between them. The DNA for the CDR3 is TGTGCCAGCAGCGTCCAGAACAATGAGCAGTTCTTC. Protein product: CASSVQNNEQFF.

This clonotype showed up many times. The DNA of the CDR3 is TGTGCCAGCAGCCCCAGCGGGGGGGCGTACAATGAGCAGTTCTTC. Translated, it gives CASSPSGGAYNEQFF. V is TRBV7-6 and J is TRBJ2-1, with 10 bases fitting TRBD2. The CDR3 is made up of 15 amino acids. Unmatched junction bases numbered 5, after V lost 5 bases and J lost 4 bases. CDR1 and CDR2 (germline): SGHVS, FNYEAQ.

This clonotype has at least ten counts. This sequence joins TRBV4-3 and TRBJ1-3, with 8 positions matching TRBD1. This CDR3 is 16 amino acids long. Trimming took 0 bases from V and 5 from J; bases not matched to a gene: 6. CDR1 LGHNA and CDR2 YSLEER come from the germline V gene. DNA for the CDR3: TGCGCCAGCAGCCAAGATATGGGACAGGACCGAAACACCATATATTTT. Its protein product is CASSQDMGQDRNTIYF.

This clonotype was found many times. The chain couples TRBV5-1 to TRBJ2-2; 10 bases align to TRBD1. The junction had 5 bases not matched to a gene; V was cut back by 4 bases and J by 2 bases. Germline CDR1 is SGHRS and CDR2 is YFSETQ. This CDR3 spans 16 amino acids. The CDR3 nucleotides read TGCGCCAGCAGCCAAGGGGACAGGGGAAACACCGGGGAGCTGTTTTTT. Translation: CASSQGDRGNTGELFF.

The genes are TRBV28 and TRBJ2-3, with 11 bases identical to TRBD2. Germline V gene lookup returns CDR1 MDHEN and CDR2 SYDVKM. The ends lost 5 bases at V and 5 bases at J; junction bases unmatched: 9. The length of the CDR3 is 16 residues. The DNA for the CDR3 is TGTGCCAGCAGTGAGTCGCTAGCGGGGGGTGGAGATACGCAGTATTTT. Its protein is CASSESLAGGGDTQYF.

This clonotype is labeled as medium-sized. The chain recombines TRBV15 with TRBJ1-1; D is undetermined. CDR1 is LNHNV and CDR2 is YYDKDF in the germline V gene (reference sequence). Trimming stripped 5 bases from V and 5 bases from J, with 18 bases between. The CDR3 is made up of 15 amino acids. The CDR3 loop is CATSESSRAGTEAFF. CDR3 nucleotide sequence: TGTGCCACCAGCGAGTCGTCTCGGGCTGGGACTGAAGCTTTCTTT.

This clonotype was detected ten times or more. V usage is TRBV11-2 and J usage is TRBJ2-7; 7 bases agree with TRBD2. This CDR3 has 14 residues. Germline V lookup: CDR1 SGHAT, CDR2 FQNNGV. With 1 base clipped from V and 1 base from J, the junction kept 1 base outside the gene matches. In DNA, the CDR3 is TGTGCCAGCAGCTTAGGGGGGGGATCCTACGAGCAGTACGTC. This sequence encodes CASSLGGGSYEQYV.

This clonotype was recorded only once. The rearrangement links TRBV5-6 to TRBJ1-5; D may be TRBD1 (5 bases). The CDR3 totals 16 residues. Deletions cut 3 bases from V and 2 bases from J, with 15 bases between. CDR1 and CDR2 from the germline V gene are SGHDT and YYEEEE. In DNA form, the CDR3 reads TGTGCCAGCAGCTATAACACGGGACCGGGCAATCAGCCCCAGCATTTT. This codes for CASSYNTGPGNQPQHF.

By its share, this clonotype is medium-sized (0.01 to 0.1%). The CDR3 protein is CASGTTSGPNVLTF. CDR3 DNA: TGTGCTAGTGGTACAACTTCGGGACCCAACGTCCTGACTTTC. The chain uses TRBV12-5 and TRBJ2-6, with D perhaps matching TRBD1 or TRBD2 (5 bases each). The germline gives CDR1 LGHNT, CDR2 FRNRAP. The CDR3 loop spans 14 amino acids. Deletions cut 5 bases from V and 8 bases from J, with 13 bases between.

This clonotype was counted ten times or more. The V and J genes are TRBV20-1 and TRBJ1-1; no reliable D call. The ends were cut back, 4 bases at V and 0 bases at J, with 9 bases in the middle. Per the germline V gene, CDR1 is DFQATT and CDR2 is SNEGSKA (reference sequence). CDR3 length: 13 residues. The DNA for the CDR3 is TGCAGTGCTACTTTTGTCGTGAACACTGAAGCTTTCTTT. Translating gives CSATFVVNTEAFF.

This clonotype was counted at least ten times. The rearrangement uses TRBV12-3 or TRBV12-4 and TRBJ2-5; 11 nucleotides line up with TRBD2. V was clipped by 8 bases and J by 1 base; unmatched bases: 6. The CDR3 is 15 residues long. Here the CDR3 DNA reads TGTGCCAGCTCGGGACTAGCGGACCTCCAAGAGACCCAGTACTTC. Translation: CASSGLADLQETQYF.

By proportion, this clonotype is medium-sized (0.01 to 0.1%). The chain has TRBV28 and TRBJ1-1; D remains ambiguous. This CDR3 comprises 14 residues. The germline V and J ends were trimmed by 3 bases and 0 bases, with 8 bases remaining between them. CDR1 is MDHEN and CDR2 is SYDVKM in the germline V gene. CDR3 amino acids: CASSFQNLNTEAFF. The DNA for the CDR3 is TGTGCCAGCAGTTTTCAGAACTTGAACACTGAAGCTTTCTTT.

This clonotype was seen repeatedly, ten times or more. The genes are TRBV4-1 and TRBJ2-3, with D possibly TRBD2 on 5 matching bases. Trimming took off 1 base at V and 0 bases at J, with 14 bases between the two ends. CDR3 size: 17 residues. Per the germline V gene, CDR1 is MGHRA and CDR2 is YSYEKL. The DNA of the CDR3 is TGCGCCAGCAGCCAAGTACGGGCGGGCCCTAGCACAGATACGCAGTATTTT. It is translated as CASSQVRAGPSTDTQYF.

There are many counts of this clonotype. The J gene is TRBJ2-7, the V gene TRBV27; weak D call: TRBD1 (6 bases). With 0 bases removed from V and 5 bases from J, the gap between germline ends came to 14 bases. Germline CDR1 and CDR2: MNHEY and SMNVEV (reference sequence). This CDR3 spans 15 amino acids. The CDR3 DNA follows: TGTGCCAGCAGTTTATCGGCCACAGGGACGAACGAGCAGTACTTC. This translates into CASSLSATGTNEQYF.

This clonotype occurred many times. This chain connects TRBV5-1 to TRBJ1-1, with a tentative D call TRBD1 (6 bases). Germline V gene lookup returns CDR1 SGHRS and CDR2 YFSETQ. The V and J ends lost 0 bases and 4 bases respectively, with 16 bases between them. There are 16 residues in the CDR3. CDR3: CASSLGSAGVVTEAFF. Written as DNA, the CDR3 is TGCGCCAGCAGCTTGGGCTCGGCAGGGGTGGTCACTGAAGCTTTCTTT.

This clonotype has only a few counts. The chain combines TRBV18 with TRBJ2-1, with a weak D call TRBD1 (6 bases). V lost 1 base and J lost 5, with 9 bases in between. The CDR3 totals 14 residues. The germline gives CDR1 KGHSH, CDR2 LQKENI. The CDR3 sequence: CASSPRNRDNEQFF. Here the CDR3 DNA reads TGTGCCAGCTCACCACGGAACAGGGACAATGAGCAGTTCTTC.

This clonotype was seen many times. V and J are TRBV7-8 and TRBJ2-7; a weak D match, TRBD1 (5 bases). V was trimmed by 1 base and J by 7 bases, leaving 8 bases between them. Germline V gene sequence: CDR1 SGHVS, CDR2 FQNEAQ. The CDR3 is 12 residues long. The DNA for the CDR3 is TGTGCCAGCAGCTTAGGGGGCTGGGAGCAGTACTTC. This translates into CASSLGGWEQYF.

This clonotype was seen repeatedly, ten times or more. This rearrangement joins TRBV5-1 to TRBJ1-4; no reliable D call. Germline V gives CDR1 SGHRS, CDR2 YFSETQ. This CDR3 has 14 residues. V dropped 0 bases and J dropped 1 base, with 4 bases sitting between them. The CDR3 DNA is TGCGCCAGCAGCTTGGGGGGAACTAATGAAAAACTGTTTTTT. It specifies CASSLGGTNEKLFF.

This clonotype was recorded many times. V usage is TRBV6-2 or TRBV6-3 and J usage is TRBJ1-1; 8 bases line up with TRBD1. The V and J ends lost 5 bases and 4 bases, in that order; junction bases with no gene match: 9. This CDR3 has 15 amino acids. CDR1 and CDR2 (germline): MNHEY, SVGEGT. In DNA form, the CDR3 reads TGTGCCAGCAGTCAGACAGGGGAATCGTTCACTGAAGCTTTCTTT. Its translation: CASSQTGESFTEAFF.

This clonotype appeared many times. This chain connects TRBV28 to TRBJ1-1; D possibly corresponds to TRBD1 (5 bases). The CDR3 is made up of 13 amino acids. V was trimmed by 3 bases and J by 5 bases, leaving 10 bases between them. The V gene's germline CDR1 is MDHEN and CDR2 SYDVKM. The CDR3 sequence: CASSLTRGTEAFF. The CDR3 DNA reads TGTGCCAGCAGTTTGACCCGGGGGACTGAAGCTTTCTTT.

This clonotype showed up many times. The chain uses TRBV25-1 and TRBJ2-5; 9 nucleotides match TRBD1. Germline V gives CDR1 MGHDK, CDR2 SYGVNS. This CDR3 region has 15 residues. V was clipped by 3 bases and J by 5 bases; unmatched bases: 7. The CDR3 coding sequence is TGTGCCAGCAGTGAGGGGGGACAGGGTTTGGAGACCCAGTACTTC. This codes for CASSEGGQGLETQYF.

This clonotype occurred many times. The chain has TRBV4-3 and TRBJ2-3, with 8 positions matching TRBD1. This CDR3 comprises 16 residues. Germline V gene sequence: CDR1 LGHNA, CDR2 YSLEER. The J segment lost 1 base and the V segment lost 1 base, leaving 4 bases of the junction unmatched. The CDR3 nucleotides read TGCGCCAGCAGCCAAGTCCCGGGACAGGGCACAGATACGCAGTATTTT. Translation gives CASSQVPGQGTDTQYF.

Ten or more counts support this clonotype. The chain is built from TRBV7-9 and TRBJ2-1; D is perhaps TRBD2 (7 bases). Trimming took 5 bases from V and 7 from J, leaving 12 bases between them. Germline CDR1 SEHNR, CDR2 FQNEAQ (reference sequence). This CDR3 comprises 13 residues. The CDR3 coding sequence is TGTGCCAGCAGCGGGGGGGCGAGGAATGAGCAGTTCTTC. The encoded protein is CASSGGARNEQFF.

Ten or more counts support this clonotype. The CDR3 region is CASSFQGLTNSPLHF. CDR3 in DNA: TGTGCCAGCAGTTTTCAGGGACTGACGAATTCACCCCTCCACTTT. V usage is TRBV12-3 or TRBV12-4 and J usage is TRBJ1-6, with D tentatively TRBD1 (5 bases). Trimming removed 3 bases from V and 7 bases from J, with 13 bases in between. The length of the CDR3 is 15 residues.

At least ten counts were recorded for this clonotype. The gene calls are TRBV11-2 and TRBJ2-7, with unresolved D. V lost 1 base and J 2 bases, leaving 6 bases between the germline ends. This CDR3 contains 13 residues. In germline, CDR1 is SGHAT, CDR2 FQNNGV. The CDR3 DNA sequence: TGTGCCAGCAGCTTAGGTCCAGCCTACGAGCAGTACTTC. It translates to CASSLGPAYEQYF.

This clonotype was observed at least ten times. V gene TRBV21-1 combines with J gene TRBJ2-5; the table's D call TRBD1 went unverified against the DNA. TRBV21-1 is a pseudogene locus. The CDR3 is 16 residues long. DNA for the CDR3: TGTGCCAGCAGCTCCTTGGACAGGGAAGTGGGAGAGACCCAGTACTTC. It specifies CASSSLDREVGETQYF.

The V gene is TRBV7-9, the J gene TRBJ1-1; the match to TRBD1 covers 9 bases. The CDR3 length is 15 residues. The V and J ends lost 3 bases and 1 base, in that order; junction bases with no gene match: 3. Germline CDR1 and CDR2: SEHNR and FQNEAQ (reference sequence). CDR3 in amino acids: CASSLGQGANTEAFF. The CDR3, as DNA: TGTGCCAGCAGCTTGGGACAGGGAGCGAACACTGAAGCTTTCTTT.